What follows are 25 T cell receptor beta chains derived from one specimen sequenced in a study of shared clonotypes between healthy human individuals. Measured with immunoSEQ multiplex PCR; TCRdb has only the in-frame clones, and not every one. Of 2.5 million or so clones detected, over 85% appear once; the ten largest clones hold roughly 0.13%. Sequenced: naive CD4+ T cells sorted from blood. The subset: CD45RA+ positively selected. These receptors all come from a man aged 18 to 35 in good health.

The rearrangement joins TRBV28 to TRBJ1-2; 7 bases align to TRBD1. CDR1 is MDHEN and CDR2 is SYDVKM in the germline V gene. The CDR3 sequence is 12 residues long. The V and J ends lost 8 bases and 5 bases, in that order; junction bases with no gene match: 5. CDR3: CASGSRGYGYTF. As DNA, the CDR3 is TGTGCCAGCGGCAGCAGGGGGTATGGCTACACCTTC.

Of note for this clone: Given a much more abundant clone one base away, this may be a read error. The rearrangement joins TRBV2 to TRBJ2-7, with 8 bases fitting TRBD2. Germline CDR1 and CDR2: SNHLY and FYNNEI. This CDR3 spans 12 amino acids. The J segment lost 3 bases and the V segment lost 6 bases, leaving 1 base of the junction unmatched. CDR3 sequence: CASSLAGYEQYF. The CDR3 coding sequence is TGTGCCAGCAGCCTAGCGGGCTACGAGCAGTACTTC. Full variable domain (missing parts from reference TRBV2 and TRBJ2-7): EPEVTQTPSHQVTQMGQEVILRCVPISNHLYFYWYRQILGQKVEFLVSFYNNEISEKSEIFDDQFSVERPDGSNFTLKIRSTKLEDSAMYFCASSLAGYEQYFGPGTRLTVT.

V usage is TRBV6-5 and J usage is TRBJ1-2, with D possibly matching TRBD1 (6 bases). The V gene's germline CDR1 is MNHEY and CDR2 SVGAGI. V gave up 5 bases and J gave up 5 bases, with 15 bases separating them. The CDR3 length is 14 residues. CDR3 loop: CASSRTAQQYGYTF. Written as DNA, the CDR3 is TGTGCCAGCAGTCGGACAGCACAACAATATGGCTACACCTTC.

The J gene is TRBJ2-7, the V gene TRBV7-9; 8 nucleotides agree with TRBD1. This CDR3 has 15 residues. Germline V lookup: CDR1 SEHNR, CDR2 FQNEAQ (reference sequence). V shed 1 base and J 5 bases; nucleotides not matched to a gene: 7. The CDR3 region has the DNA TGTGCCAGCAGCTTAGGGACAGGGTCTAGGGACGAGCAGTACTTC. It yields the protein CASSLGTGSRDEQYF.

CDR3 protein: CAISERLESPRLFF. The CDR3 region has the DNA TGTGCCATCAGTGAAAGGCTAGAGTCCCCTCGGCTGTTCTTC. The chain joins TRBV10-3 to TRBJ2-1; no firm D call. Germline CDR1 and CDR2: ENHRY and SYGVKD. This CDR3 is built from 14 residues. Trimming cost V 3 bases and J 15 bases, with 21 bases left between them.

This chain connects TRBV19 to TRBJ2-7, with TRBD2 matching over 9 bases. Trimming took 2 bases from V and 10 from J; bases not matched to a gene: 6. Germline CDR1 LNHDA, CDR2 SQIVND (reference sequence). The CDR3 loop spans 13 amino acids. CDR3: CASSIQLAGLQYF. The CDR3 DNA reads TGTGCCAGTAGTATACAACTAGCGGGTCTTCAGTACTTC.

The chain recombines TRBV5-4 with TRBJ2-5, with TRBD1 matching over 8 bases. Trimming removed 4 bases from V and 5 bases from J; junction bases left unmatched: 4. Germline V lookup: CDR1 SGHNT, CDR2 YYREEE (reference sequence). This CDR3 is built from 13 residues. The CDR3 nucleotides read TGTGCCAGCAGCACCCGACAGGGGGAGACCCAGTACTTC. Translated: CASSTRQGETQYF.

V usage is TRBV2 and J usage is TRBJ2-5, with 8 bases that match TRBD2. Trimming removed 2 bases from V and 4 bases from J; junction bases left unmatched: 12. In germline, CDR1 is SNHLY, CDR2 FYNNEI. The length of the CDR3 is 17 residues. CDR3 sequence: CASSEFPSGLLGETQYF. CDR3 DNA sequence: TGTGCCAGCAGTGAATTTCCTAGCGGGTTATTGGGAGAGACCCAGTACTTC.

The rearrangement uses TRBV30 and TRBJ2-5; possible D gene TRBD2, 5 bases. The J call could be wrong; TRBJ2-7 is a better fit for the DNA end. CDR1 and CDR2 from the germline V gene are GTSNPN and SVGIG (reference sequence). This CDR3 is built from 14 residues. The chain's CDR3 is CAWSVRRETYEQYF. The CDR3 DNA sequence: TGTGCCTGGAGTGTACGTCGGGAAACCTACGAGCAGTACTTC.

The chain carries TRBV18 and TRBJ2-1; D uncertain. CDR3 length: 15 amino acids. Trimming removed 1 base from V and 0 bases from J, with 7 bases in between. Germline CDR1 is KGHSH and CDR2 is LQKENI. DNA of the CDR3: TGTGCCAGCTCACCACAGATGAGCTCCTACAATGAGCAGTTCTTC. This encodes CASSPQMSSYNEQFF.

CDR3 DNA: TGTGCCAGCTCAACCCCGTCGGCGACGAACACCGGGGAGCTGTTTTTT. This encodes CASSTPSATNTGELFF. The chain combines TRBV18 with TRBJ2-2; D call uncertain. CDR3 size: 16 residues. Trimming stripped 5 bases from V and 0 bases from J, with 13 bases between. CDR1 and CDR2 (germline): KGHSH, LQKENI. The full variable domain, with the rest looked up from reference TRBV18 and TRBJ2-2, is NAGVMQNPRHLVRRRGQEARLRCSPMKGHSHVYWYRQLPEEGLKFMVYLQKENIIDESGMPKERFSAEFPKEGPSILRIQQVVRGDSAAYFCASSTPSATNTGELFFGEGSRLTVL.

The chain carries TRBV9 and TRBJ2-7, with a possible D match to TRBD2 (6 bases). Germline V lookup: CDR1 SGDLS, CDR2 YYNGEE. V shed 0 bases and J shed 3 bases, with 13 bases lying between them. The CDR3 runs 15 residues. CDR3 sequence: CASSVEGGGLYEQYF. In nucleotides, the CDR3 is TGTGCCAGCAGCGTAGAGGGAGGAGGCCTCTACGAGCAGTACTTC.

This chain uses TRBV30 with TRBJ2-2, with D tentatively TRBD1 (6 bases). Trimming removed 4 bases at V and 1 base at J, with 16 bases between. The CDR3 is made up of 16 amino acids. Germline V gives CDR1 GTSNPN, CDR2 SVGIG (reference sequence). The CDR3 protein is CAWIIAGTRNTGELFF. The CDR3 bases are TGTGCCTGGATTATAGCCGGGACAAGGAACACCGGGGAGCTGTTTTTT.

The rearrangement uses TRBV28 and TRBJ1-5; D is ambiguous. Germline V gene data show CDR1 as MDHEN and CDR2 as SYDVKM. This CDR3 is built from 12 residues. V shed 3 bases and J shed 10 bases, with 10 bases lying between them. CDR3 nucleotides: TGTGCCAGCAGTTTTTCGGCGGGACCCCAGCATTTT. Protein sequence: CASSFSAGPQHF.

The chain links TRBV10-2 to TRBJ2-7; D is unclear. There are 14 residues in the CDR3. The V gene's germline CDR1 is WSHSY and CDR2 SAAADI. The germline V and J ends were trimmed by 6 bases and 0 bases, with 12 bases remaining between them. The CDR3: CASSEDPYSYEQYF. The CDR3, as DNA: TGCGCCAGCAGCGAAGACCCTTACTCCTACGAGCAGTACTTC.

The V gene is TRBV5-1, the J gene TRBJ1-1; D not certain. The V end lost 3 bases, the J end lost 1 base, and 10 bases lay between the germline ends. The CDR3 is made up of 14 amino acids. Germline V CDR1 and CDR2: SGHRS, YFSETQ. This CDR3 is CASSSLGQNTEAFF. DNA for the CDR3: TGCGCCAGCAGCTCCCTGGGCCAGAACACTGAAGCTTTCTTT. Full variable domain (outside the CDR3, taken from reference TRBV5-1 and TRBJ1-1): KAGVTQTPRYLIKTRGQQVTLSCSPISGHRSVSWYQQTPGQGLQFLFEYFSETQRNKGNFPGRFSGRQFSNSRSEMNVSTLELGDSALYLCASSSLGQNTEAFFGQGTRLTVV.

In this sample, this clone turned up once. V is TRBV19 and J is TRBJ2-1; D perhaps matches TRBD2 (6 bases). This CDR3 region has 15 residues. Trimming cost V 5 bases and J 7 bases, with 18 bases left between them. The germline gives CDR1 LNHDA, CDR2 SQIVND (reference sequence). CDR3 sequence reads: CASSETGLTVNEQFF. The CDR3 nucleotides read TGTGCCAGTAGTGAAACGGGACTGACGGTAAATGAGCAGTTCTTC.

The chain joins TRBV6-5 to TRBJ2-2; 8 bases match TRBD2. The CDR3 contains 15 residues. The germline V gene encodes CDR1 MNHEY and CDR2 SVGAGI. The trim removed 2 bases at V and 7 bases at J, leaving 6 bases unmatched. The CDR3 DNA sequence: TGTGCCAGCAGTTACAGCGGGAGAGGTAGCGGGGAGCTGTTTTTT. It yields the protein CASSYSGRGSGELFF.

A note on this clone: This sample includes further DNA sequences coding for the same CDR3. The chain carries TRBV6-1 and TRBJ2-1; the D is unclear. The CDR3 sequence is 12 residues long. The V end was cut by 4 bases, the J end by 4 bases, with 5 bases between. Germline-derived CDR1 and CDR2 are MNHNS and SASEGT. DNA of the CDR3: TGTGCCAGCAGTGCCGGATACAATGAGCAGTTCTTC. Translation gives CASSAGYNEQFF.

This clone is a singleton in its sample. The chain couples TRBV4-3 to TRBJ2-1; D not resolved. V was clipped by 0 bases and J by 4 bases, with 13 bases between them. Germline CDR1 is LGHNA and CDR2 is YSLEER. The CDR3 is made up of 16 amino acids. CDR3 sequence (DNA): TGCGCCAGCAGCCAAGATATCGCTAACGGTTACAATGAGCAGTTCTTC. It translates to CASSQDIANGYNEQFF.

The V and J genes are TRBV25-1 and TRBJ2-1; the D gene is possibly TRBD2 (6 bases). Trimming stripped 6 bases from V and 4 bases from J, with 22 bases between. The CDR3 is 17 amino acids. Germline lookup yields CDR1 MGHDK and CDR2 SYGVNS. The CDR3 loop is CASSHPRPGLEYNEQFF. The CDR3, as DNA: TGTGCCAGCAGCCACCCCCGACCGGGACTGGAGTACAATGAGCAGTTCTTC.

This chain links TRBV2 with TRBJ2-2, with D possibly matching TRBD1 (5 bases). This CDR3 region has 15 residues. The ends were cut back, 8 bases at V and 4 bases at J, with 17 bases in the middle. Germline lookup yields CDR1 SNHLY and CDR2 FYNNEI. The CDR3 loop reads CASGQGGAPTGELFF. CDR3 nucleotides: TGTGCCAGCGGCCAGGGTGGGGCTCCCACCGGGGAGCTGTTTTTT.

The chain recombines TRBV10-3 with TRBJ1-4; tentatively, D is TRBD1 (5 bases). The CDR3 length is 14 residues. Germline V gene sequence: CDR1 ENHRY, CDR2 SYGVKD. V was clipped by 3 bases and J by 8 bases, with 13 bases between them. CDR3 protein: CAISEGRAGEKLFF. CDR3 coding DNA: TGTGCCATCAGTGAAGGCAGGGCGGGGGAAAAACTGTTTTTT.

CDR3 DNA sequence: TGTGCCAGTAGACCAAGACAGCGAGACACAAATTCACCCCTCCACTTT. Translating gives CASRPRQRDTNSPLHF. V gene TRBV19 combines with J gene TRBJ1-6; D may be TRBD1 (5 bases). V was clipped by 6 bases and J by 7 bases, with 19 bases between them. CDR3 length: 16 residues. Germline-derived CDR1 and CDR2 are LNHDA and SQIVND (reference sequence). The full variable domain, rest sourced from reference TRBV19 and TRBJ1-6, is DGGITQSPKYLFRKEGQNVTLSCEQNLNHDAMYWYRQDPGQGLRLIYYSQIVNDFQKGDIAEGYSVSREKKESFPLTVTSAQKNPTAFYLCASRPRQRDTNSPLHFGNGTRLTVT.

The gene calls are TRBV6-6 and TRBJ1-1; D remains unclear. This CDR3 contains 13 residues. V lost 6 bases to trimming and J lost 3 bases, with 11 bases between them. Germline V gene sequence: CDR1 MNHNY, CDR2 SVGAGI (reference sequence). The CDR3 is CASRPLFYTEAFF. The CDR3 coding sequence is TGTGCCAGCAGGCCCCTCTTTTACACTGAAGCTTTCTTT.